Listed below are T cell receptor beta chains from one sample, sequenced in a study of blood T cell repertoires in COVID-19. Using immunoSEQ multiplex PCR, the repertoire was profiled, and TCRdb retains in-frame clones only, with some absent. The repertoire consists of 300,000 or so clones, with 89% occurring once and the leading ten covering 6.4%. Material for sequencing was peripheral blood. The receptor set was obtained from a man between 18 and 29 years old who had recovered from COVID-19. Each CDR3 is given with its conserved first and last residue. A D gene is named only where the DNA matches it firmly. The size of a clone is reported for some rows only, either as once, few or many, or as a class for expanded clones.

d_call j_call v_call clone_size cdr3_aa cdr3_nt
. TRBJ1-4 TRBV10-3 . CAISPGAAGGEKLFF TGTGCCATCAGTCCCGGGGCAGCAGGAGGGGAAAAACTGTTTTTT
. TRBJ1-4 TRBV5-1 once CASSPGGDEKLFF TGCGCCAGCAGCCCGGGTGGAGATGAAAAACTGTTTTTT
TRBD2 TRBJ2-7 TRBV15 once CATRSRLAGHYEQYF TGTGCCACCAGATCTCGACTAGCGGGCCACTACGAGCAGTACTTC
. TRBJ1-1 TRBV6-5 . CASSRRKGRTEAFF TGTGCCAGCAGTCGACGGAAGGGGCGCACTGAAGCTTTCTTT
. TRBJ2-3 TRBV9 . CASTSTLTGTHIRTDTQYF TGTGCCAGCACCTCAACCTTAACCGGGACACACATTCGCACAGATACGCAGTATTTT
. TRBJ1-2 TRBV7-9 . CASSLAGGDGYTF TGTGCCAGCAGCTTAGCTGGAGGTGATGGCTACACCTTC
TRBD2 TRBJ2-5 TRBV9 . CASSPLAGAETQYF TGTGCCAGCAGCCCCTTAGCGGGAGCAGAGACCCAGTACTTC
. TRBJ2-1 TRBV24-1 . CATSDLHKRHGDEQFF TGTGCCACCAGTGATTTGCATAAGAGGCACGGAGATGAGCAGTTCTTC
. TRBJ1-6 TRBV7-3 . CASSLDTAYSPLHF TGTGCCAGCAGCTTAGACACCGCCTATTCACCCCTCCACTTT
. TRBJ2-2 TRBV7-3 . CASSFGVGGELFF TGTGCCAGCAGCTTCGGGGTCGGAGGGGAGCTGTTTTTT
. TRBJ1-6 TRBV7-2 . CASSLATQDNSPLHF TGTGCCAGCAGCTTAGCGACACAGGATAATTCACCCCTCCACTTT
TRBD1 TRBJ1-1 TRBV6-6 . CASRGTENTEAFF TGTGCCAGCAGGGGGACAGAGAACACTGAAGCTTTCTTT
. TRBJ2-3 TRBV5-1 . CASSLIPASSTDTQYF TGCGCCAGCAGCCTCATTCCAGCGTCTAGCACAGATACGCAGTATTTT
TRBD2 TRBJ2-2 TRBV4-3 . CASSQISGGPNTGELFF TGCGCCAGCAGCCAAATAAGCGGGGGGCCGAACACCGGGGAGCTGTTTTTT
TRBD1 TRBJ1-2 TRBV10-2 . CASSESRSPPRGLYEGYTF TGCGCCAGCAGTGAGTCGAGGTCTCCGCCCAGGGGGCTTTATGAGGGCTACACCTTC
TRBD2 TRBJ2-1 TRBV18 . CASSPRGAGVAYNEQFF TGTGCCAGCTCACCACGAGGAGCGGGAGTTGCCTACAATGAGCAGTTCTTC
. TRBJ1-2 TRBV7-9 . CASSLPSNYGYTF TGTGCCAGCAGCCTACCATCTAACTATGGCTACACCTTC
TRBD2 TRBJ2-3 TRBV3-1/TRBV3-2 . CASSQGTSGLTDTQYF TGTGCCAGCAGCCAAGGTACTAGCGGCCTCACAGATACGCAGTATTTT
TRBD1 TRBJ2-7 TRBV6-5 . CASSYSIQGESYEQYF TGTGCCAGCAGTTACTCGATTCAGGGGGAATCCTACGAGCAGTACTTC
. TRBJ2-7 TRBV7-2 . CASSSSGLGSYEQYF TGTGCCAGCAGCTCATCGGGACTCGGCTCCTACGAGCAGTACTTC
. TRBJ2-7 TRBV7-7 . CASSLRPGATYEQYF TGTGCCAGCAGCTTACGTCCAGGGGCCACCTACGAGCAGTACTTC
. TRBJ2-5 TRBV10-3 . CAIRGTFLKETQYF TGTGCCATCAGGGGGACATTCCTAAAAGAGACCCAGTACTTC
TRBD1 TRBJ1-6 TRBV4-2 . CASSQDLLPGQGRPLHF TGTGCCAGCAGCCAAGATCTTTTGCCGGGACAGGGGCGACCCCTCCACTTT
. TRBJ1-1 TRBV10-2 . CASSEWGGAFF TGCGCCAGCAGTGAGTGGGGAGGAGCTTTCTTT
. TRBJ2-1 TRBV30 . CAWSPGSPFTVEQFF TGTGCCTGGAGTCCGGGGAGTCCCTTTACCGTTGAGCAGTTCTTC
. TRBJ2-7 TRBV11-2 . CASSLRGGAYEQYF TGTGCCAGCAGCTTACGTGGGGGGGCTTACGAGCAGTACTTC
. TRBJ1-1 TRBV19 . CASRLGSNTEAFF TGTGCCAGTAGATTGGGCTCGAACACTGAAGCTTTCTTT